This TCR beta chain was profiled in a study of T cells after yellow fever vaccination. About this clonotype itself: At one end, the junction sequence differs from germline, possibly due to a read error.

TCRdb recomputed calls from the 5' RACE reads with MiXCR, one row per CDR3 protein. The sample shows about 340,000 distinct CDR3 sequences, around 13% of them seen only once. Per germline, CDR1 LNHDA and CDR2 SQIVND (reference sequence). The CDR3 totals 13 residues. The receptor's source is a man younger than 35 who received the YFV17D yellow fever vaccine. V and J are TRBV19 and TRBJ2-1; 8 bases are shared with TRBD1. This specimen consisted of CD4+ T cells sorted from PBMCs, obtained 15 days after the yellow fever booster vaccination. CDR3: CASSMGDQGALVF. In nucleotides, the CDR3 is TGTGCCAGTAGTATGGGGGACCAGGGGGCCCTCGTCTTC.